One sample yielded the 22 T cell receptor beta chains listed below, sequenced in a study of blood T cell repertoires in COVID-19. Clones were read by immunoSEQ multiplex PCR, and TCRdb kept only the in-frame ones, dropping some. The top ten hold about 4% of the sample, which has roughly 140,000 clones, more than 75% seen once. Sequenced material: peripheral blood. Receptors were obtained from a man aged 60 to 69 with acute or convalescent COVID-19.

The rearrangement uses TRBV6-1 and TRBJ2-4, with D hard to call. The CDR3 sequence is 16 residues long. The V end was cut by 3 bases, the J end by 4 bases, with 16 bases between. Germline assignment: CDR1 MNHNS and CDR2 SASEGT. DNA for the CDR3: TGTGCCAGCAGTGATGCTGGCAGAAATGATAAAAACATTCAGTACTTC. It yields the protein CASSDAGRNDKNIQYF.

This clone was seen once. The V gene is TRBV27, the J gene TRBJ2-6; D is unclear. The V end was cut by 6 bases, the J end by 5 bases, with 11 bases between. Germline-derived CDR1 and CDR2 are MNHEY and SMNVEV (reference sequence). The CDR3 sequence is 14 residues long. In DNA, the CDR3 is TGTGCCAGCAGCTCCCCCGGTCGGGCCAACGTCCTGACTTTC. It yields the protein CASSSPGRANVLTF.

This clone has a single count. The chain couples TRBV19 to TRBJ1-1; 11 nucleotides agree with TRBD1. V trimming: 3 bases; J trimming: 1 base; junction bases outside the gene matches: 4. Looked up from germline, CDR1 is LNHDA and CDR2 is SQIVND (reference sequence). The CDR3 loop spans 16 amino acids. The CDR3 here is CASSILGTGGNTEAFF. Here the CDR3 DNA reads TGTGCCAGTAGTATCCTCGGGACAGGGGGGAACACTGAAGCTTTCTTT.

The rearrangement uses TRBV11-2 and TRBJ1-2; 7 bases are a match to TRBD1. This CDR3 has 12 amino acids. V trimming: 5 bases; J trimming: 7 bases; junction bases outside the gene matches: 4. The germline V gene encodes CDR1 SGHAT and CDR2 FQNNGV. CDR3 residues: CASSQEGAGYTF. In DNA form, the CDR3 reads TGTGCCAGCAGCCAGGAGGGGGCTGGCTACACCTTC.

The chain has TRBV11-2 and TRBJ1-3; D is perhaps TRBD1 (6 bases). Per germline, CDR1 SGHAT and CDR2 FQNNGV. Trimming removed 5 bases from V and 0 bases from J, with 11 bases in between. The CDR3 runs to 15 residues. This CDR3 reads CASSKGQNSGNTIYF. DNA for the CDR3: TGTGCCAGCAGCAAGGGACAAAACTCTGGAAACACCATATATTTT.

This chain connects TRBV10-2 to TRBJ2-7; no clear D. V dropped 0 bases and J dropped 0 bases, with 6 bases sitting between them. The germline CDR1 and CDR2 sequences are WSHSY and SAAADI. The CDR3 contains 14 residues. The CDR3 DNA is TGCGCCAGCAGTGAGTCGAGGAACTCCTACGAGCAGTACTTC. Translation: CASSESRNSYEQYF.

Only a few counts were recorded for this clone. The chain couples TRBV2 to TRBJ2-1, with a tentative D call TRBD2 (5 bases). This CDR3 region has 12 residues. V was clipped by 5 bases and J by 8 bases, with 10 bases between them. Looked up from germline, CDR1 is SNHLY and CDR2 is FYNNEI. The CDR3 is CASSRLAHEQFF. The CDR3 nucleotides read TGTGCCAGCAGTCGATTAGCGCATGAGCAGTTCTTC.

As concerns this clone: Within the sample, other DNA sequences also encode this same CDR3. The J gene is TRBJ2-7, the V gene TRBV30; perhaps TRBD1 as D (5 bases). The CDR3 loop spans 12 amino acids. Germline V gives CDR1 GTSNPN, CDR2 SVGIG (reference sequence). V lost 2 bases to trimming and J lost 4 bases, with 9 bases between them. The CDR3 loop is CAWSRQFYEQYF. The CDR3 DNA sequence: TGTGCCTGGAGTAGACAGTTTTACGAGCAGTACTTC.

The chain recombines TRBV6-1 with TRBJ2-5; 7 bases are a match to TRBD2. The V gene's germline CDR1 is MNHNS and CDR2 SASEGT. The CDR3 consists of 16 residues. Trimming cost V 2 bases and J 0 bases; bases outside gene matches: 6. CDR3 residues: CASSEPVGGDQETQYF. CDR3 nucleotides: TGTGCCAGCAGTGAACCTGTGGGGGGGGACCAAGAGACCCAGTACTTC.

This chain links TRBV6-1 with TRBJ2-7; possibly TRBD2 for D (6 bases). This CDR3 is 13 amino acids long. The V end lost 3 bases, the J end lost 6 bases, and 12 bases lay between the germline ends. Germline V CDR1 and CDR2: MNHNS, SASEGT. The CDR3 nucleotides are TGTGCCAGCAGTGAGGTCCGGGACTCCGAGCAGTACTTC. It encodes CASSEVRDSEQYF.

The chain recombines TRBV5-1 with TRBJ1-2, with a possible D match to TRBD1 (6 bases). The CDR3 extends over 13 amino acids. Germline V CDR1 and CDR2: SGHRS, YFSETQ. The ends were cut back, 4 bases at V and 4 bases at J, with 11 bases in the middle. CDR3 amino acids: CASSTDSLYGYTF. The CDR3 coding sequence is TGCGCCAGCAGCACGGACAGTCTCTATGGCTACACCTTC. The entire variable domain, with the rest obtained from reference TRBV5-1 and TRBJ1-2, is as follows: KAGVTQTPRYLIKTRGQQVTLSCSPISGHRSVSWYQQTPGQGLQFLFEYFSETQRNKGNFPGRFSGRQFSNSRSEMNVSTLELGDSALYLCASSTDSLYGYTFGSGTRLTVV.

The gene calls are TRBV19 and TRBJ1-2; weak D call: TRBD1 (5 bases). Germline-derived CDR1 and CDR2 are LNHDA and SQIVND (reference sequence). V dropped 7 bases and J dropped 2 bases, with 17 bases sitting between them. CDR3 size: 15 residues. The CDR3 is CASITSGDANYGYTF. The DNA for the CDR3 is TGTGCCAGTATCACTTCGGGGGATGCAAACTATGGCTACACCTTC.

The chain joins TRBV24-1 to TRBJ2-2; a possible D gene is TRBD1 (5 bases). V was pared by 6 bases and J by 1 base, with 8 bases between. The germline CDR1 and CDR2 sequences are KGHDR and SFDVKD. The CDR3 contains 14 residues. The CDR3 coding sequence is TGTGCCACCAGTAGCCAGGGGAACACCGGGGAGCTGTTTTTT. It is translated as CATSSQGNTGELFF.

This chain joins TRBV18 and TRBJ1-2, with D perhaps matching TRBD1 (5 bases). Trimming took off 4 bases at V and 0 bases at J, with 9 bases between the two ends. The CDR3 covers 14 residues. Looked up from germline, CDR1 is KGHSH and CDR2 is LQKENI. CDR3 sequence: CASSLDTSNYGYTF. The CDR3 coding sequence is TGTGCCAGCTCACTGGACACTTCTAACTATGGCTACACCTTC. The full variable domain, with the rest looked up from reference TRBV18 and TRBJ1-2, is NAGVMQNPRHLVRRRGQEARLRCSPMKGHSHVYWYRQLPEEGLKFMVYLQKENIIDESGMPKERFSAEFPKEGPSILRIQQVVRGDSAAYFCASSLDTSNYGYTFGSGTRLTVV.

CDR3 loop: CASSVSEYANTEAFF. The DNA of the CDR3 is TGTGCCAGCAGCGTATCAGAATATGCGAACACTGAAGCTTTCTTT. J is TRBJ1-1 and V is TRBV9; D is unclear. The V gene's germline CDR1 is SGDLS and CDR2 YYNGEE. V dropped 1 base and J dropped 1 base, with 11 bases sitting between them. There are 15 residues in the CDR3.

This clone was observed once. CDR3 loop: CASISEVDRGLSNEKLFF. The CDR3 coding sequence is TGTGCCAGTATAAGTGAGGTGGACAGGGGGCTTTCGAATGAAAAACTGTTTTTT. The chain employs TRBV19 and TRBJ1-4; 11 bases are a match to TRBD1. The CDR3 totals 18 residues. J gave up 5 bases and V 7 bases, and 15 bases lay outside the gene matches. Looked up from germline, CDR1 is LNHDA and CDR2 is SQIVND (reference sequence).

The J gene is TRBJ1-3, the V gene TRBV30; 8 bases fit TRBD1. V was pared by 7 bases and J by 0 bases, with 8 bases of the junction left unmatched. The germline gives CDR1 GTSNPN, CDR2 SVGIG (reference sequence). This CDR3 is built from 15 residues. CDR3 in DNA: TGTGCCTTGCTCGGACAGGGATACTCTGGAAACACCATATATTTT. This codes for CALLGQGYSGNTIYF. Together with reference TRBV30 and TRBJ1-3, the CDR3 gives the full variable domain: SQTIHQWPATLVQPVGSPLSLECTVEGTSNPNLYWYRQAAGRGLQLLFYSVGIGQISSEVPQNLSASRPQDRQFILSSKKLLLSDSGFYLCALLGQGYSGNTIYFGEGSWLTVV.

The chain uses TRBV19 and TRBJ1-1; D remains unclear. The CDR3 is made up of 14 amino acids. In germline, CDR1 is LNHDA, CDR2 SQIVND (reference sequence). V gave up 4 bases and J gave up 1 base, with 10 bases separating them. In DNA form, the CDR3 reads TGTGCCAGTAGTAACGGGTTCAGGAACACTGAAGCTTTCTTT. The encoded protein is CASSNGFRNTEAFF.

V usage is TRBV9 and J usage is TRBJ2-7; 10 bases fit TRBD1. The CDR3 spans 15 residues. Trimming at V came to 0 bases and at J to 2 bases, leaving 2 bases not matched to a gene. Germline loops: CDR1 SGDLS, CDR2 YYNGEE. CDR3: CASSVGDRGAYEQYF. CDR3 DNA: TGTGCCAGCAGCGTAGGGGACAGGGGTGCCTACGAGCAGTACTTC. The variable domain in full, with the rest retrieved from reference TRBV9 and TRBJ2-7, is DSGVTQTPKHLITATGQRVTLRCSPRSGDLSVYWYQQSLDQGLQFLIQYYNGEERAKGNILERFSAQQFPDLHSELNLSSLELGDSALYFCASSVGDRGAYEQYFGPGTRLTVT.

This chain connects TRBV3-1 (or the pseudogene TRBV3-2) to TRBJ2-1, with 11 bases fitting TRBD2. CDR1 LGHDT and CDR2 YNNKEL come from the germline V gene (reference sequence). The CDR3 spans 20 residues. V lost 2 bases, J lost 4 bases, and 16 bases stayed unmatched. CDR3 bases: TGTGCCAGCAGCCAAAGCACTAGCGGGAGTTGGTGGGACCCTTACAATGAGCAGTTCTTC. Translation: CASSQSTSGSWWDPYNEQFF.

The chain employs TRBV4-1 and TRBJ2-3; the D is unclear. The CDR3 extends over 13 amino acids. Germline values: CDR1 MGHRA, CDR2 YSYEKL. V was trimmed by 0 bases and J by 6 bases, leaving 7 bases between them. The CDR3 protein is CASSQETGDTQYF. The CDR3 region has the DNA TGCGCCAGCAGCCAAGAAACCGGGGATACGCAGTATTTT.

The V and J genes are TRBV3-1 (or the pseudogene TRBV3-2) and TRBJ2-3, with 8 bases that match TRBD2. Unmatched junction bases numbered 7, after V lost 5 bases and J lost 9 bases. Germline values: CDR1 LGHDT, CDR2 YNNKEL (reference sequence). The CDR3 spans 13 residues. The CDR3 protein is CASSATSAGTQYF. The CDR3 bases are TGTGCCAGCAGCGCGACTAGCGCGGGAACGCAGTATTTT.